Below, 2 T cell receptor beta chains from the same sample are listed, as sequenced in a study of human T cells and chemical hapten exposure. MiXCR, applied by TCRdb to the RACE reads, yields one record per CDR3 protein. The sample includes 39,000 or so distinct CDR3 sequences, under 5% of them seen just once. Time point described: patch test 1, 2 weeks after DPC sensitization. Treatment described: therapeutic diphenylcyclopropenone sensitization with weekly scalp DPC. Someone pulled total RNA out of unfractionated whole blood. Specimen: whole blood, collected in connection with sensitization to the hapten diphenylcyclopropenone (DPC). These receptors were obtained from a man in his fifties with alopecia areata. Some clones in this sample may be carry-over from other donors' samples.

This clonotype came up many times. This chain joins TRBV29-1 and TRBJ2-3; D is undetermined. Trimming took 4 bases from V and 2 from J, leaving 13 bases between them. The CDR3 spans 14 residues. Per germline, CDR1 SQVTM and CDR2 ANQGSEA. The DNA for the CDR3 is TGCAGCGTTGTTTTGGAACCGATCACAGATACGCAGTATTTT. The encoded protein is CSVVLEPITDTQYF.

This clonotype came up a few times. The chain has TRBV10-2 and TRBJ2-7; 11 bases line up with TRBD1. J was trimmed by 12 bases and V by 5 bases; bases with no gene match: 9. Looked up from germline, CDR1 is WSHSY and CDR2 is SAAADI. The CDR3 sequence is 13 residues long. CDR3 DNA: TGCGCCAGCAGTCGGACAGGGGGCGCGGGTGGGTACTTC. Protein: CASSRTGGAGGYF.